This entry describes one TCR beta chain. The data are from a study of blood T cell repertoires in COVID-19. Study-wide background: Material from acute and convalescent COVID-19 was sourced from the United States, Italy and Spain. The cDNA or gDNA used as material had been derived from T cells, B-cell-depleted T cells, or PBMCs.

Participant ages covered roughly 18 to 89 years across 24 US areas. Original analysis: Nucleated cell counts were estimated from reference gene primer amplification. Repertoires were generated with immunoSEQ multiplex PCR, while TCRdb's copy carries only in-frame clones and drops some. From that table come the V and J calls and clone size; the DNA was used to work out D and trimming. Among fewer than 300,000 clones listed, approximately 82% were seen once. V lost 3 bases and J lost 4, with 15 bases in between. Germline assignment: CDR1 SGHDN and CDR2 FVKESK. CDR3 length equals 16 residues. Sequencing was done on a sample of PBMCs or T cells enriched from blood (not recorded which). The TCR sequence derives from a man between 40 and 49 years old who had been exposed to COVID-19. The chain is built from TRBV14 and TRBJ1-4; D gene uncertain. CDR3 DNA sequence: TGTGCCAGCAGCCAGAGACGATTCTACTATAATGAAAAACTGTTTTTT. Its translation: CASSQRRFYYNEKLFF. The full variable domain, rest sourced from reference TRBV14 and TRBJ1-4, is EAGVTQFPSHSVIEKGQTVTLRCDPISGHDNLYWYRRVMGKEIKFLLHFVKESKQDESGMPNNRFLAERTGGTYSTLKVQPAELEDSGVYFCASSQRRFYYNEKLFFGSGTQLSVL.